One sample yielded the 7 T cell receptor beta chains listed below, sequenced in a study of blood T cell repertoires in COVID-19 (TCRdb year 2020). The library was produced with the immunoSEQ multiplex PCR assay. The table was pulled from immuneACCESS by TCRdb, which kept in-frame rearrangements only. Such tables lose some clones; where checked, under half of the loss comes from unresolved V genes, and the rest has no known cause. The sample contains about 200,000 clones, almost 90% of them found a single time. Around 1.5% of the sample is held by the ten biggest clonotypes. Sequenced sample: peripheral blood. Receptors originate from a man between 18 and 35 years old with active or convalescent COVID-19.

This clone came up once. CDR3 protein: CASSQVGRDRVNEQYF. In DNA form, the CDR3 reads TGCGCCAGCAGCCAAGTGGGTCGGGACAGGGTCAACGAGCAGTACTTC. The rearrangement joins TRBV4-1 to TRBJ2-7; TRBD1 aligns across 9 bases. This CDR3 is 16 amino acids long. Trimming at V came to 1 base and at J to 5 bases, leaving 9 bases not matched to a gene. Germline V gives CDR1 MGHRA, CDR2 YSYEKL.

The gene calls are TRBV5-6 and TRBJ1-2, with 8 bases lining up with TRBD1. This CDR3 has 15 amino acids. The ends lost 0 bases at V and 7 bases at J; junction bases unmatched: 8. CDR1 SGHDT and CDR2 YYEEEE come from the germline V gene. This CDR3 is CASSLEAGTGGGYTF. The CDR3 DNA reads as TGTGCCAGCAGCTTGGAAGCCGGGACAGGTGGTGGCTACACCTTC.

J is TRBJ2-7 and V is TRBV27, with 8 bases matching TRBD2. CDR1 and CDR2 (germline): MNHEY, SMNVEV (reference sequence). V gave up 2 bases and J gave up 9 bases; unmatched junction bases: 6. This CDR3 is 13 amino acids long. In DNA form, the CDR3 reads TGTGCCAGCAGTTTAGGGCGCGGGAGGCGGCAGTACTTC. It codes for CASSLGRGRRQYF.

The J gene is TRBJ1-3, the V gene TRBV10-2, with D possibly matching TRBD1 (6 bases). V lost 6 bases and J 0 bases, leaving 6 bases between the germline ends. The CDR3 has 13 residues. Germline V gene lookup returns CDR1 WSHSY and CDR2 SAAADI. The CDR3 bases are TGCGCCAGCAGAGGGGGCTCTGGAAACACCATATATTTT. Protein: CASRGGSGNTIYF.

CDR3 protein: CTSSLFGQERDTEAFF. The CDR3 region has the DNA TGCACCAGCAGCCTGTTCGGACAGGAGCGCGACACTGAAGCTTTCTTT. This rearrangement joins TRBV1 to TRBJ1-1; the table names TRBD1, a call not compared with the DNA. TRBV1 is labeled a pseudogene. The CDR3 length is 16 residues.

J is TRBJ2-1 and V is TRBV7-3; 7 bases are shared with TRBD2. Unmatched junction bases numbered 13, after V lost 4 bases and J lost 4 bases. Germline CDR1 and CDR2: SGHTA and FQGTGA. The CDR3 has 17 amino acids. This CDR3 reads CASSSTAAGPPYNEQFF. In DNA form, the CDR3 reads TGTGCCAGCAGCTCCACCGCAGCGGGACCACCTTACAATGAGCAGTTCTTC.

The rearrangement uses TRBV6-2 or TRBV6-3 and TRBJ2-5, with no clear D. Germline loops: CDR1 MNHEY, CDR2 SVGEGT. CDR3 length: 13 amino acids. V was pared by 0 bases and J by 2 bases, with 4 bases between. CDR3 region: CASSYSRQETQYF. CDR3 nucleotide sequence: TGTGCCAGCAGTTACTCGAGGCAAGAGACCCAGTACTTC.